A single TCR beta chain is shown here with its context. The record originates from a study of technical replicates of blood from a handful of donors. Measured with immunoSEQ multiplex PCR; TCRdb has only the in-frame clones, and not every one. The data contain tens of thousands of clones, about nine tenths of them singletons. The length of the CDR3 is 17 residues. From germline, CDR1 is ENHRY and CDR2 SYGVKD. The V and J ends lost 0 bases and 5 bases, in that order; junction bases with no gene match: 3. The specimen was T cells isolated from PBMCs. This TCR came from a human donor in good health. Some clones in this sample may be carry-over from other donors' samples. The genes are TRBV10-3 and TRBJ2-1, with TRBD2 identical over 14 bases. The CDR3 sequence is CAISESKGLAGDNEQFF. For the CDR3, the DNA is TGTGCCATCAGTGAGTCGAAGGGACTAGCGGGAGACAATGAGCAGTTCTTC.